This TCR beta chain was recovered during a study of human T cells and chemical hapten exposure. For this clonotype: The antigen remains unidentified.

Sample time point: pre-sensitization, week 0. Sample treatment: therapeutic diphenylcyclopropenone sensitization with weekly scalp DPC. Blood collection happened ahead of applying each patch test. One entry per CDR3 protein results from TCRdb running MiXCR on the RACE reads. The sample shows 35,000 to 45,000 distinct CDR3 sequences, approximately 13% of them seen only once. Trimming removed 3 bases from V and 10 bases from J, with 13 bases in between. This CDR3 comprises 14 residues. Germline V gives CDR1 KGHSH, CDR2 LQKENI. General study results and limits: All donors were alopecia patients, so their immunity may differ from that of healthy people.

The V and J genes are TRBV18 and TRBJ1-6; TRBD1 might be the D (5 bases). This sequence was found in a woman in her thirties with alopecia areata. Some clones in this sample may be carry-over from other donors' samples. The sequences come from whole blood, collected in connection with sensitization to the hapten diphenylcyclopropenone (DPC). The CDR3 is CASSPGTVPSPLHF. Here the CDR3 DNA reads TGTGCCAGCTCACCCGGGACGGTACCATCACCCCTCCACTTT.